This T cell receptor beta chain emerged from a study of identical twins. General study findings and limits: Zero-insertion results could be subject to partial confounding by invariant MAIT and iNKT cells. Twins shared beta out-of-frame sequences in excess, but this excess was weaker.

Notes on this clonotype: What it binds is unknown.

TCRdb itself ran the 5' RACE reads through MiXCR, one entry per CDR3 protein. The sample includes about 660,000 distinct CDR3 sequences, 8.6% of them seen just once. V lost 10 bases and J lost 3; bases outside the gene matches: 11. Germline CDR1 is SNHLY and CDR2 is FYNNEI. The CDR3 sequence is 14 residues long. In addition, the sample was reused for a study of yellow fever vaccine responses in identical twins.

The sequenced sample was PBMCs. This TCR was recovered from a woman aged 18-29 years in good health. The chain recombines TRBV2 with TRBJ2-5, with 7 nucleotides matching TRBD2. CDR3 sequence reads: CAIRGRGKKETQYF. CDR3 sequence (DNA): TGTGCCATCCGCGGGCGGGGGAAGAAAGAGACCCAGTACTTC.